The clone carrying this TCR beta chain was recorded many times. The target antigen is unknown. Ophthalmopathy cases met thresholds of Clinical Activity Score at least 3, NOSPECS grade at least 4 and duration under 3 months. Per the germline V gene, CDR1 is MNHEY and CDR2 is SVGAGI. This CDR3 contains 16 residues. Trimming removed 0 bases from V and 0 bases from J; junction bases left unmatched: 2. The source material, RNA transcripts, was used to amplify TCR beta CDR3 regions. The HTBI primer set was used in a first-round RT-PCR of the TCR CDR3. TCRdb called the multiplex PCR reads again in MiXCR, with one record for every CDR3 protein. The sample shows some 270,000 distinct CDR3 sequences, around 26% of them seen only once. The data were taken from a study of T cells in Graves' hyperthyroidism and ophthalmopathy. Study outcomes and limitations: Most expanded thyroid clonotypes above 0.001 also appeared in blood.

What was sequenced was blood. This receptor was obtained from a woman aged 40 to 50 with Graves' ophthalmopathy. V and J are TRBV6-5 and TRBJ2-4; 7 bases are shared with TRBD1. CDR3 amino acids: CASSYSYRGAKNIQYF. CDR3 in DNA: TGTGCCAGCAGTTACTCATACAGGGGAGCCAAAAACATTCAGTACTTC.